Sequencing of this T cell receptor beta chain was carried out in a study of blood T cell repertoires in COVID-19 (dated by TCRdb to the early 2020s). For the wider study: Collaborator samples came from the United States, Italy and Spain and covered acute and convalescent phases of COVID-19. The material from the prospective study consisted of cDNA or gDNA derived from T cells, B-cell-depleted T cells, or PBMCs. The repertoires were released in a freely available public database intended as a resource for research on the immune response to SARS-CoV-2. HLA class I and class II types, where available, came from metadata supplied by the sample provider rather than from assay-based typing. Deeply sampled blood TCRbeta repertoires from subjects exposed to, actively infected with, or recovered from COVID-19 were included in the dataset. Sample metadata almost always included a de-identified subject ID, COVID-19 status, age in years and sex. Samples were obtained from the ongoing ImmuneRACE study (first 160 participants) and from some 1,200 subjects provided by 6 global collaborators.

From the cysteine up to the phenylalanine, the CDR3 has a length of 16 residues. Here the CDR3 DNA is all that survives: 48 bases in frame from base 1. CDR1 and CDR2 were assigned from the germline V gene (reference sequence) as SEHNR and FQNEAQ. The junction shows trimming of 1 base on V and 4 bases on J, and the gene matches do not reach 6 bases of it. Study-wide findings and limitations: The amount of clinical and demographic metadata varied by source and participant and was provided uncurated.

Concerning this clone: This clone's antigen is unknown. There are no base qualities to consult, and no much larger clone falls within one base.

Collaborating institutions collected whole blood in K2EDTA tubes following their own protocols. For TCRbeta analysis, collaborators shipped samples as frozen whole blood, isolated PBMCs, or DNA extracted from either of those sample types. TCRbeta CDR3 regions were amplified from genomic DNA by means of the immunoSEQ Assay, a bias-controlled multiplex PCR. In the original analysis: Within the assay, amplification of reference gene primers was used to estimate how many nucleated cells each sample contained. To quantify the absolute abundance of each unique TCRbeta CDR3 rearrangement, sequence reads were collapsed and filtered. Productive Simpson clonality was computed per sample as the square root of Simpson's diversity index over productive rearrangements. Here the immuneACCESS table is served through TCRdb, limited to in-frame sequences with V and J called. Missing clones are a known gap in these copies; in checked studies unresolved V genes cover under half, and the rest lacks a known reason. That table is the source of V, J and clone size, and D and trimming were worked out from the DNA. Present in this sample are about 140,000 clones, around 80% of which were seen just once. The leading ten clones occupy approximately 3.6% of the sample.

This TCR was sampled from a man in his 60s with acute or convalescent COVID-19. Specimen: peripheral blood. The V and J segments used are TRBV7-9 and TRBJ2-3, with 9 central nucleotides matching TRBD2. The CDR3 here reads CASSLGSGSPADTQYF. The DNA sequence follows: TGTGCCAGCAGCTTAGGTAGCGGGAGCCCCGCAGATACGCAGTATTTT.